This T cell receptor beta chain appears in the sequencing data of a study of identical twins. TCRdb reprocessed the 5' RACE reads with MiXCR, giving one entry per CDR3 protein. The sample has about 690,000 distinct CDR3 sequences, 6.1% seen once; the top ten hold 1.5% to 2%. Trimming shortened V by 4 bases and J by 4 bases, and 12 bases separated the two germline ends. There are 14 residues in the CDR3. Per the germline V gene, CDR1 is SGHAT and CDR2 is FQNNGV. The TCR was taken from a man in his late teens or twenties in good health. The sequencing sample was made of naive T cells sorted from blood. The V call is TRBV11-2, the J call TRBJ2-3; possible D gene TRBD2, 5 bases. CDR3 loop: CASSSRRGSDTQYF. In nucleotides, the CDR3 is TGTGCCAGCAGCTCACGCCGAGGGTCAGATACGCAGTATTTT.